The source of this T cell receptor beta chain is a study of PD-1 blockade in classical Hodgkin lymphoma. The CDR3 is 14 amino acids. Germline V gene data show CDR1 as LNHDA and CDR2 as SQIVND (reference sequence). The V end lost 3 bases, the J end lost 4 bases, and 12 bases lay between the germline ends. Note on this clone: Its cognate antigen is unknown.

Broader study findings: Whereas CD4+ TCR diversity had risen significantly by C4D1, CD8+ TCR diversity had not. Newly diagnosed patients reportedly had lower baseline TCR diversity than healthy donors.

Time point reported: cycle 4 day 1 (C4D1), after 6 weeks of nivolumab. Every patient was affected by relapse after autologous stem cell transplantation, while exposure to brentuximab vedotin was not uniform. Libraries were prepared by immunoSEQ multiplex PCR; TCRdb keeps only in-frame clonotypes and omits some of them. The table has around 25,000 clones, 81% seen once. The sequencing used peripheral blood mononuclear cells (PBMCs), collected before the fourth cycle of nivolumab. The chain couples TRBV19 to TRBJ1-1; no clear D gene. This TCR was sampled from a human donor with classical Hodgkin lymphoma. The CDR3 region is CASSIKAAGTEAFF. The DNA of the CDR3 is TGTGCCAGTAGTATTAAGGCGGCCGGCACTGAAGCTTTCTTT.